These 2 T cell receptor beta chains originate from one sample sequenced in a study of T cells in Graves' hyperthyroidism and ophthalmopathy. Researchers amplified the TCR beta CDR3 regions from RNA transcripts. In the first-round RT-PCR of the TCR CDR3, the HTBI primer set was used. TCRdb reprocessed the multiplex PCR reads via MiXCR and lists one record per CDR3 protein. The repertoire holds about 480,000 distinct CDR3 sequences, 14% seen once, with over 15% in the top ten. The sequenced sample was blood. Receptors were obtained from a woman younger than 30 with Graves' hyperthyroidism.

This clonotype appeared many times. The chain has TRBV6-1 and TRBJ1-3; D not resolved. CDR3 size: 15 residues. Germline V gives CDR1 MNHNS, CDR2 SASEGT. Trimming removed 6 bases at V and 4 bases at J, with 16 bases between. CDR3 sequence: CASRIGGSEGNTIYF. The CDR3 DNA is TGTGCCAGCAGAATCGGAGGGTCCGAGGGAAACACCATATATTTT.

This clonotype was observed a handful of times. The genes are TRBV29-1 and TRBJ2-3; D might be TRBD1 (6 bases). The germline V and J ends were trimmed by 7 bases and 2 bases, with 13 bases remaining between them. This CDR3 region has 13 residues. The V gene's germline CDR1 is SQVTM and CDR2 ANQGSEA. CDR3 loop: CSATDRPTDTQYF. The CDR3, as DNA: TGCAGCGCCACTGACAGGCCCACAGATACGCAGTATTTT.